The 28 T cell receptor beta chains reported below all come from one sample, sequenced in a study of cytomegalovirus exposure and HLA in healthy donors. Primers included in the PCR were 60 Vbeta and 13 Jbeta primers. Clones were sequenced by immunoSEQ multiplex PCR, and TCRdb holds only the in-frame ones, with some missing. The table for this sample gives some 160,000 clones. Sequencing used PBMCs. The receptors come from a young man in good health and CMV-seronegative.

The chain employs TRBV7-6 and TRBJ1-2; D perhaps matches TRBD1 (5 bases). The V end was cut by 1 base, the J end by 14 bases, with 8 bases between. The CDR3 sequence is 10 residues long. From germline, CDR1 is SGHVS and CDR2 FNYEAQ. The CDR3 is CASSLGPGTF. DNA for the CDR3: TGTGCCAGCAGCTTAGGGCCAGGGACCTTC.

V and J are TRBV9 and TRBJ2-7; 10 bases line up with TRBD1. The CDR3 totals 17 residues. V shed 4 bases and J 0 bases; nucleotides not matched to a gene: 10. Per germline, CDR1 SGDLS and CDR2 YYNGEE. The CDR3 DNA is TGTGCCAGCAGCCCTCTTGCCGGGACAGGGGACTCCTACGAGCAGTACTTC. It specifies CASSPLAGTGDSYEQYF.

Turning to this clone: The sample holds other DNA sequences that translate to the same CDR3. V and J are TRBV5-1 and TRBJ2-7; 10 positions agree with TRBD2. The CDR3 loop spans 17 amino acids. CDR1 is SGHRS and CDR2 is YFSETQ in the germline V gene. With V trimmed by 0 bases and J by 1 base, 7 bases remained unmatched. CDR3 bases: TGCGCCAGCAGCTTGGCCACTAGCGGGACTGTTTCCTACGAGCAGTACTTC. Protein product: CASSLATSGTVSYEQYF.

The chain carries TRBV20-1 and TRBJ2-7, with D unclear. The CDR3 has 10 residues. Trimming pared 7 bases from V and 11 bases from J, leaving 15 bases between. Looked up from germline, CDR1 is DFQATT and CDR2 is SNEGSKA (reference sequence). CDR3 nucleotide sequence: TGCAGTGTTATCTCACAAGAGGAGTACTTC. This gives the protein CSVISQEEYF.

The CDR3 reads CASTPGGRRYF. The CDR3 nucleotides are TGTGCCAGTACCCCAGGGGGGCGCCGGTATTTT. The chain couples TRBV18 to TRBJ2-3; maybe TRBD1 (7 bases). This CDR3 is 11 amino acids long. Germline-derived CDR1 and CDR2 are KGHSH and LQKENI. The V end was cut by 9 bases, the J end by 14 bases, with 18 bases between.

The rearrangement links TRBV5-8 to TRBJ2-5; D may be TRBD2 (5 bases). CDR3 size: 13 residues. Germline V gives CDR1 SGHTS, CDR2 YDEGEE. V was clipped by 4 bases and J by 4 bases, with 11 bases between them. The CDR3 nucleotides are TGTGCCAGCAGCCCTGGGAGAGGAGAGACCCAGTACTTC. Translating it yields CASSPGRGETQYF.

V usage is TRBV7-9 and J usage is TRBJ2-7; maybe TRBD1 (5 bases). The germline gives CDR1 SEHNR, CDR2 FQNEAQ (reference sequence). The ends were cut back, 1 base at V and 6 bases at J, with 7 bases in the middle. The CDR3 covers 12 residues. In DNA, the CDR3 is TGTGCCAGCAGCTTAGACCAGGGCGAGCAGTACTTC. Protein product: CASSLDQGEQYF.

The chain carries TRBV5-1 and TRBJ2-1; 10 bases are shared with TRBD2. Unmatched junction bases numbered 6, after V lost 0 bases and J lost 6 bases. The CDR3 totals 16 residues. Germline V CDR1 and CDR2: SGHRS, YFSETQ. The DNA of the CDR3 is TGCGCCAGCAGCTTGGATCTAGCGGGAGACCTCAATGAGCAGTTCTTC. Amino acid sequence: CASSLDLAGDLNEQFF.

The gene calls are TRBV7-8 and TRBJ1-4; TRBD1 matches at 10 bases. The junction had 10 bases not matched to a gene; V was cut back by 5 bases and J by 7 bases. Germline assignment: CDR1 SGHVS and CDR2 FQNEAQ. The CDR3 is made up of 16 amino acids. The CDR3 DNA is TGTGCCAGCAGCCTCCAAGGGGGGACAGGGGCTGAAAAACTGTTTTTT. Translated, it gives CASSLQGGTGAEKLFF. The full variable domain, rest sourced from reference TRBV7-8 and TRBJ1-4, is GAGVSQSPRYKVAKRGQDVALRCDPISGHVSLFWYQQALGQGPEFLTYFQNEAQLDKSGLPSDRFFAERPEGSVSTLKIQRTQQEDSAVYLCASSLQGGTGAEKLFFGSGTQLSVL.

The J gene is TRBJ2-7, the V gene TRBV5-5, with 9 bases fitting TRBD2. Trimming took 1 base from V and 6 from J; bases not matched to a gene: 8. Germline CDR1 and CDR2: SGHKS and YYEKEE (reference sequence). This CDR3 spans 15 amino acids. The CDR3: CASSLRLAGNGEQYF. CDR3 DNA sequence: TGTGCCAGCAGCTTGAGGCTAGCGGGAAATGGCGAGCAGTACTTC.

The chain is built from TRBV2 and TRBJ1-4; 8 nucleotides match TRBD1. Germline CDR1 and CDR2: SNHLY and FYNNEI. The CDR3 spans 17 residues. The trim removed 0 bases at V and 7 bases at J, leaving 10 bases unmatched. The CDR3 DNA sequence: TGTGCCAGCAGTGAAGCGGCGACAGGGGAAGGCCCTGAAAAACTGTTTTTT. Protein sequence: CASSEAATGEGPEKLFF.

Worth noting for this clone: The junction shows a germline mismatch at one end, possibly a read error. The rearrangement links TRBV2 to TRBJ2-7; 7 bases are a match to TRBD1. This CDR3 is 14 amino acids long. Germline CDR1 and CDR2: SNHLY and FYNNEI. The CDR3 reads CASSERQGYRLPFF. The CDR3 nucleotides are TGTGCCAGCAGTGAACGACAGGGATACCGACTACCGTTCTTC. The full variable domain, rest sourced from reference TRBV2 and TRBJ2-7, is EPEVTQTPSHQVTQMGQEVILRCVPISNHLYFYWYRQILGQKVEFLVSFYNNEISEKSEIFDDQFSVERPDGSNFTLKIRSTKLEDSAMYFCASSERQGYRLPFFGPGTRLTVT.

The chain employs TRBV27 and TRBJ1-5; D is undetermined. Germline CDR1 and CDR2: MNHEY and SMNVEV (reference sequence). The CDR3 sequence is 12 residues long. The V and J ends lost 4 bases and 4 bases respectively, with 5 bases between them. The CDR3 bases are TGTGCCAGCAGTTCTACGAATCAGCCCCAGCATTTT. As protein: CASSSTNQPQHF.

V is TRBV12-5 and J is TRBJ2-7, with a weak D call TRBD2 (5 bases). The length of the CDR3 is 13 residues. V dropped 5 bases and J dropped 5 bases, with 13 bases sitting between them. In germline, CDR1 is LGHNT, CDR2 FRNRAP. For the CDR3, the DNA is TGTGCTAGTGGTCCCATGGACTTGAACGAGCAGTACTTC. Translated: CASGPMDLNEQYF.

J is TRBJ2-5 and V is TRBV5-1, with TRBD2 matching 7 bases. The CDR3 consists of 13 residues. Germline CDR1 SGHRS, CDR2 YFSETQ. The V gene end was trimmed by 5 bases and the J gene end by 2 bases; junction bases not matched to a gene: 3. This chain's CDR3 is CASRSSGQETQYF. The CDR3 DNA reads as TGCGCCAGCAGGAGTAGCGGGCAAGAGACCCAGTACTTC.

The chain combines TRBV4-1 with TRBJ2-1; the D gene is possibly TRBD2 (5 bases). With 3 bases removed from V and 0 bases from J, the gap between germline ends came to 9 bases. The germline gives CDR1 MGHRA, CDR2 YSYEKL. The CDR3 is 15 residues long. CDR3 DNA: TGCGCCAGCAGCCACGCTAGCTCCTCCTACAATGAGCAGTTCTTC. Translated, it gives CASSHASSSYNEQFF.

V and J are TRBV5-4 and TRBJ2-3, with TRBD2 matching 7 bases. The CDR3 runs 15 residues. V was clipped by 4 bases and J by 0 bases; unmatched bases: 5. Germline lookup yields CDR1 SGHNT and CDR2 YYREEE (reference sequence). CDR3 nucleotides: TGTGCCAGCAGCGATCCTAGCGGAAGCACAGATACGCAGTATTTT. As protein: CASSDPSGSTDTQYF.

The chain combines TRBV6-5 with TRBJ1-2; 7 bases map to TRBD1. Germline CDR1 reads MNHEY; CDR2 reads SVGAGI. Unmatched junction bases numbered 9, after V lost 6 bases and J lost 5 bases. CDR3 length: 14 amino acids. The CDR3 DNA reads TGTGCCAGCAGACCCCCGGGACAGAGATATGGCTACACCTTC. Its protein product is CASRPPGQRYGYTF.

V usage is TRBV28 and J usage is TRBJ2-7; maybe TRBD1 (5 bases). Germline V lookup: CDR1 MDHEN, CDR2 SYDVKM. This CDR3 is built from 14 residues. V shed 5 bases and J shed 0 bases, with 11 bases lying between them. The CDR3 nucleotides read TGTGCCAGCAGTCCCCCGGACACCTCCTACGAGCAGTACTTC. Translated, it gives CASSPPDTSYEQYF.

The chain joins TRBV5-1 to TRBJ1-1; D perhaps matches TRBD1 (6 bases). Trimming left V 1 base short and J 0 bases short, with 10 bases between. The CDR3 is 15 residues long. From germline, CDR1 is SGHRS and CDR2 YFSETQ. The CDR3 here is CASSLSGAVNTEAFF. The CDR3 DNA sequence: TGCGCCAGCAGCTTGTCAGGGGCGGTGAACACTGAAGCTTTCTTT. Combining the CDR3 with reference TRBV5-1 and TRBJ1-1 gives the whole variable domain KAGVTQTPRYLIKTRGQQVTLSCSPISGHRSVSWYQQTPGQGLQFLFEYFSETQRNKGNFPGRFSGRQFSNSRSEMNVSTLELGDSALYLCASSLSGAVNTEAFFGQGTRLTVV.

The chain is built from TRBV27 and TRBJ2-3, with D tentatively TRBD2 (6 bases). Germline V gene lookup returns CDR1 MNHEY and CDR2 SMNVEV (reference sequence). Trimming shortened V by 2 bases and J by 4 bases, and 19 bases separated the two germline ends. The CDR3 has 17 residues. The CDR3 DNA reads TGTGCCAGCAGTTTACGGTGGGAGGCCTTCCTGGCAGATACGCAGTATTTT. The encoded protein is CASSLRWEAFLADTQYF.

The chain carries TRBV19 and TRBJ1-2, with 7 bases that match TRBD1. Germline V CDR1 and CDR2: LNHDA, SQIVND (reference sequence). Trimming removed 3 bases from V and 1 base from J; junction bases left unmatched: 8. The CDR3 totals 16 residues. In DNA form, the CDR3 reads TGTGCCAGTAGTATCCTCGACAGGGACTTTAACTATGGCTACACCTTC. This gives the protein CASSILDRDFNYGYTF. Based on the CDR3 plus reference TRBV19 and TRBJ1-2, the full variable domain is DGGITQSPKYLFRKEGQNVTLSCEQNLNHDAMYWYRQDPGQGLRLIYYSQIVNDFQKGDIAEGYSVSREKKESFPLTVTSAQKNPTAFYLCASSILDRDFNYGYTFGSGTRLTVV.

The V call is TRBV19, the J call TRBJ1-5; possible D gene TRBD1, 5 bases. CDR1 is LNHDA and CDR2 is SQIVND in the germline V gene (reference sequence). The CDR3 loop spans 13 amino acids. V was clipped by 10 bases and J by 4 bases, with 14 bases between them. The CDR3 DNA follows: TGTGCCACTCAACGGCAGGGAAATCAGCCCCAGCATTTT. Its translation: CATQRQGNQPQHF.

This CDR3 reads CASSRNFGPEAFF. The CDR3, as DNA: TGTGCCAGCAGTAGAAACTTTGGGCCTGAAGCTTTCTTT. The genes are TRBV7-6 and TRBJ1-1; D is uncertain. The CDR3 contains 13 residues. Deletions cut 6 bases from V and 6 bases from J, with 14 bases between. Germline V gene data show CDR1 as SGHVS and CDR2 as FNYEAQ.

The chain has TRBV5-5 and TRBJ1-4, with 9 positions matching TRBD1. Germline CDR1 and CDR2: SGHKS and YYEKEE (reference sequence). With V trimmed by 3 bases and J by 11 bases, 8 bases remained unmatched. CDR3 length: 14 amino acids. Written as DNA, the CDR3 is TGTGCCAGCAGCTACTGGACAGGGGAAAGGAAACTGTTTTTT. Its translation: CASSYWTGERKLFF.

V is TRBV28 and J is TRBJ2-7; 9 bases are a match to TRBD1. Per the germline V gene, CDR1 is MDHEN and CDR2 is SYDVKM. The CDR3 sequence is 15 residues long. V shed 5 bases and J 5 bases; nucleotides not matched to a gene: 10. CDR3 protein: CASSPDRGRLDEQYF. CDR3 nucleotides: TGTGCCAGCAGTCCGGACAGGGGAAGGCTAGACGAGCAGTACTTC.

This chain connects TRBV9 to TRBJ2-2; D gene uncertain. V lost 0 bases and J 1 base, leaving 4 bases between the germline ends. Germline V CDR1 and CDR2: SGDLS, YYNGEE. The CDR3 contains 14 residues. The CDR3 loop is CASSVVQNTGELFF. The CDR3 nucleotides read TGTGCCAGCAGCGTAGTCCAGAACACCGGGGAGCTGTTTTTT.

The V call is TRBV2, the J call TRBJ2-1; D remains ambiguous. The V end was cut by 3 bases, the J end by 0 bases, with 9 bases between. The CDR3 is 15 amino acids. CDR1 is SNHLY and CDR2 is FYNNEI in the germline V gene. This CDR3 is CASSDQLNSYNEQFF. The CDR3 nucleotides are TGTGCCAGCAGTGATCAACTAAACTCCTACAATGAGCAGTTCTTC.